The rows below give T cell receptor beta chains drawn from one sample of a study of radiation and T cells in renal cell carcinoma. Libraries were prepared by immunoSEQ multiplex PCR; TCRdb keeps only in-frame clonotypes and omits some of them. The sample lists 130,000 to 150,000 clones, 75% to 90% occurring once. The input for sequencing was blood, taken from a patient whose treatment included radiotherapy and nephrectomy. The receptors were gathered from a woman in her fifties or sixties with renal cell carcinoma. CDR3s include the opening cysteine and the closing phenylalanine or tryptophan. Fields, in order: V gene, J gene, clone size, D gene, CDR3 DNA, CDR3 protein. A D gene is named only where the DNA matches it firmly. Not all rows give a size; the values are once, few, many and, for expanded clones, a class.

v_call: TRBV23-1; j_call: TRBJ1-6; clone_size: NA; d_call: NA; cdr3_nt: TGCGCCAGCAGTCTACCCACTTGGAGATCACCCCTCCACTTT; cdr3_aa: CASSLPTWRSPLHF
v_call: TRBV5-6; j_call: TRBJ2-7; clone_size: NA; d_call: NA; cdr3_nt: TGTGCCAGCAGCTTTTTCCAGGGCACCTACGAGCAGTACTTC; cdr3_aa: CASSFFQGTYEQYF
v_call: TRBV19; j_call: TRBJ2-2; clone_size: once; d_call: NA; cdr3_nt: TGTGCCAGTAGTATAGATAGGCCCGGGGAGCTGTTTTTT; cdr3_aa: CASSIDRPGELFF
v_call: TRBV11-2; j_call: TRBJ2-2; clone_size: NA; d_call: TRBD2; cdr3_nt: TGTGCCAGCAGCGTACTAGCGGGAGCCGGGGAGCTGTTTTTT; cdr3_aa: CASSVLAGAGELFF
v_call: TRBV25-1; j_call: TRBJ2-3; clone_size: NA; d_call: NA; cdr3_nt: TGTGCCAGCAAGGGAGGACAGAGCACAGATACGCAGTATTTT; cdr3_aa: CASKGGQSTDTQYF
v_call: TRBV5-6; j_call: TRBJ1-1; clone_size: NA; d_call: NA; cdr3_nt: TGTGCCAGCAGCACCCAGGGATACACTGAAGCTTTCTTT; cdr3_aa: CASSTQGYTEAFF
v_call: TRBV6-5; j_call: TRBJ2-3; clone_size: once; d_call: TRBD1; cdr3_nt: TGTGCCAGCAGTCGTGACAGGGGAGATACGCAGTATTTT; cdr3_aa: CASSRDRGDTQYF
v_call: TRBV5-6; j_call: TRBJ2-7; clone_size: NA; d_call: NA; cdr3_nt: TGTGCCAGCAGCTTCCCGCATTCTAGAGAGCAGTACTTC; cdr3_aa: CASSFPHSREQYF
v_call: TRBV25-1; j_call: TRBJ2-7; clone_size: NA; d_call: TRBD2; cdr3_nt: TGTGCCAGCAGTGGAATAGCGGGATTCCACTACGAGCAGTACTTC; cdr3_aa: CASSGIAGFHYEQYF
v_call: TRBV6-5; j_call: TRBJ1-2; clone_size: NA; d_call: TRBD1; cdr3_nt: TGTGCCAGCAGCCTTACGGGACAGATCTATGGCTACACCTTC; cdr3_aa: CASSLTGQIYGYTF
v_call: TRBV19; j_call: TRBJ1-5; clone_size: NA; d_call: NA; cdr3_nt: TGTGCCAGTAGTATAGGTGGGGGCCAGCCCCAGCATTTT; cdr3_aa: CASSIGGGQPQHF
v_call: TRBV9; j_call: TRBJ2-7; clone_size: NA; d_call: NA; cdr3_nt: TGTGCCAGCAGCCCGACGGGACAAGGGCTCCACGAGCAGTACTTC; cdr3_aa: CASSPTGQGLHEQYF
v_call: TRBV9; j_call: TRBJ1-3; clone_size: NA; d_call: NA; cdr3_nt: TGTGCCAGCAGCGTGAACTTCGACAGGGGAAACACCATATATTTT; cdr3_aa: CASSVNFDRGNTIYF
v_call: TRBV5-4; j_call: TRBJ1-2; clone_size: NA; d_call: NA; cdr3_nt: TGTGCCAGCAGCTTGGCCGGTTCCGACTATGGCTACACCTTC; cdr3_aa: CASSLAGSDYGYTF
v_call: TRBV10-1; j_call: TRBJ2-6; clone_size: NA; d_call: NA; cdr3_nt: TGCGCCAGCAGTGAATACGGTTACTCTGGGGCCAACGTCCTGACTTTC; cdr3_aa: CASSEYGYSGANVLTF
v_call: TRBV25-1; j_call: TRBJ1-1; clone_size: NA; d_call: NA; cdr3_nt: TGTGCCAGCAGTGAACCCGGCAACACTGAAGCTTTCTTT; cdr3_aa: CASSEPGNTEAFF
v_call: TRBV4-1; j_call: TRBJ1-2; clone_size: NA; d_call: NA; cdr3_nt: TGCGCCAGCAGCCAAGTACGGGAAAACTATGGCTACACCTTC; cdr3_aa: CASSQVRENYGYTF
v_call: TRBV13; j_call: TRBJ2-1; clone_size: once; d_call: NA; cdr3_nt: TGTGCCAGCAGCAGGTCGCCTAGCTACAATGAGCAGTTCTTC; cdr3_aa: CASSRSPSYNEQFF
v_call: TRBV19; j_call: TRBJ2-1; clone_size: NA; d_call: TRBD2; cdr3_nt: TGTGCCAGTAGTACGACTAGCGGGAATGAGCAGTTCTTC; cdr3_aa: CASSTTSGNEQFF
v_call: TRBV10-1; j_call: TRBJ2-1; clone_size: NA; d_call: TRBD1; cdr3_nt: TGCGCCAGCAGACTGACAGGGGGCGCTCGAGGTAATGAGCAGTTCTTC; cdr3_aa: CASRLTGGARGNEQFF
v_call: TRBV30; j_call: TRBJ1-2; clone_size: NA; d_call: NA; cdr3_nt: TGTGCCTGGAGTGTACGACGAGACAGGATGTCTAACTATGGCTACACCTTC; cdr3_aa: CAWSVRRDRMSNYGYTF
v_call: TRBV7-2; j_call: TRBJ1-2; clone_size: NA; d_call: NA; cdr3_nt: TGTGCCAGCAGCCACCGTGACAGGTACTATGGCTACACCTTC; cdr3_aa: CASSHRDRYYGYTF
v_call: TRBV30; j_call: TRBJ2-2; clone_size: NA; d_call: NA; cdr3_nt: TGTGCCTGGGGTTGGGCATCGAACACCGGGGAGCTGTTTTTT; cdr3_aa: CAWGWASNTGELFF
v_call: TRBV27; j_call: TRBJ2-3; clone_size: NA; d_call: TRBD2; cdr3_nt: TGTGCCAGCAGAGGACTAGCGGGAGGCGATACGCAGTATTTT; cdr3_aa: CASRGLAGGDTQYF
v_call: TRBV28; j_call: TRBJ2-5; clone_size: NA; d_call: NA; cdr3_nt: TGTGCCAGCAGGCCCAGCATCGGAGCCCAGTACTTC; cdr3_aa: CASRPSIGAQYF
v_call: TRBV19; j_call: TRBJ2-2; clone_size: NA; d_call: NA; cdr3_nt: TGTGCCAGTAGTCGGTCTAGCGCAAACACCGGGGAGCTGTTTTTT; cdr3_aa: CASSRSSANTGELFF
v_call: TRBV6-5; j_call: TRBJ2-1; clone_size: NA; d_call: TRBD2; cdr3_nt: TGTGCCAGCAGTTACTCGTTAGGCGGGAGTACCAATGAGCAGTTCTTC; cdr3_aa: CASSYSLGGSTNEQFF
v_call: TRBV10-3; j_call: TRBJ2-7; clone_size: NA; d_call: TRBD2; cdr3_nt: TGTGCCATCAGTGAAACGGGAGGTTCCTACGAGCAGTACTTC; cdr3_aa: CAISETGGSYEQYF
v_call: TRBV4-3; j_call: TRBJ1-4; clone_size: NA; d_call: NA; cdr3_nt: TGCGCCAGCAGCCCCTTCTCTGGAGGGGAAAAACTGTTTTTT; cdr3_aa: CASSPFSGGEKLFF
v_call: TRBV7-9; j_call: TRBJ2-7; clone_size: NA; d_call: NA; cdr3_nt: TGTGCCAGCAGCTTAGCTCTCCTGGACGACGAGCAGTACTTC; cdr3_aa: CASSLALLDDEQYF
v_call: TRBV6-1; j_call: TRBJ1-5; clone_size: NA; d_call: NA; cdr3_nt: TGTGCCAGCATTCCCCTTACGGGCCAGCCCCAGCATTTT; cdr3_aa: CASIPLTGQPQHF
v_call: TRBV19; j_call: TRBJ2-7; clone_size: NA; d_call: TRBD1; cdr3_nt: TGTGCCAGTAGTAATTTTGGGACAGGACCTTACGAGCAGTACTTC; cdr3_aa: CASSNFGTGPYEQYF
v_call: TRBV7-9; j_call: TRBJ2-1; clone_size: NA; d_call: TRBD2; cdr3_nt: TGTGCCAGCAGCTTAGGAACCGGGACTAAGAACAATGAGCAGTTCTTC; cdr3_aa: CASSLGTGTKNNEQFF
v_call: TRBV6-6; j_call: TRBJ2-7; clone_size: NA; d_call: TRBD2; cdr3_nt: TGTGCCAGCACCCTAGCGGGAGGAGGGGTCGTGGACGAGCAGTACTTC; cdr3_aa: CASTLAGGGVVDEQYF
v_call: TRBV14; j_call: TRBJ1-4; clone_size: NA; d_call: NA; cdr3_nt: TGTGCCAGCAGCCGACTAGGAACAGGCCTGAATGAAAAACTGTTTTTT; cdr3_aa: CASSRLGTGLNEKLFF